What follows is one T cell receptor beta chain and its context. This CDR3 is 15 amino acids long. V lost 4 bases and J 0 bases, leaving 7 bases between the germline ends. This sample is drawn from a study of blood T cells in healthy people across ages. Together with a sample-barcoded 5' primer, a J-beta primer mix was included in a second PCR lasting roughly 6 to 12 cycles. Each of the cDNA molecules was tagged by a template-switch adaptor with 12 random nucleotides. TCRdb reprocessed the 5' RACE reads with MiXCR, giving one entry per CDR3 protein. The top ten hold around 2.1% of the sample, which has under 2,000,000 distinct CDR3 sequences, 49% seen once.

The sample taken for sequencing was blood. This chain joins TRBV12-3 or TRBV12-4 and TRBJ2-6; D possibly corresponds to TRBD1 (5 bases). This clonotype was sampled from a woman aged 40 to 49 in good health. The CDR3 reads CASSWGPSGANVLTF. CDR3 nucleotide sequence: TGTGCCAGCAGTTGGGGCCCCTCTGGGGCCAACGTCCTGACTTTC.